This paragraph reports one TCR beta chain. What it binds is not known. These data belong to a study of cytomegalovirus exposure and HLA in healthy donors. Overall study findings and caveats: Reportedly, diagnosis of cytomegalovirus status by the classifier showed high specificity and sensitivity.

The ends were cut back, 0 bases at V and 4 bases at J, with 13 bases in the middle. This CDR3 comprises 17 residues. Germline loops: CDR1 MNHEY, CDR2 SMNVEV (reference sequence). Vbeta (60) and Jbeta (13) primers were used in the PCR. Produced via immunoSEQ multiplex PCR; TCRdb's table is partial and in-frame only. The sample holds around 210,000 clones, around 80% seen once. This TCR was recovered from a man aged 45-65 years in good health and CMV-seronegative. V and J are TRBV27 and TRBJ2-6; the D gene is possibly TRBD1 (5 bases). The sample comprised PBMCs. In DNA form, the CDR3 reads TGTGCCAGCAGTTTATCCCCAGGGATCACCGGGGCCAACGTCCTGACTTTC. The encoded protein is CASSLSPGITGANVLTF.